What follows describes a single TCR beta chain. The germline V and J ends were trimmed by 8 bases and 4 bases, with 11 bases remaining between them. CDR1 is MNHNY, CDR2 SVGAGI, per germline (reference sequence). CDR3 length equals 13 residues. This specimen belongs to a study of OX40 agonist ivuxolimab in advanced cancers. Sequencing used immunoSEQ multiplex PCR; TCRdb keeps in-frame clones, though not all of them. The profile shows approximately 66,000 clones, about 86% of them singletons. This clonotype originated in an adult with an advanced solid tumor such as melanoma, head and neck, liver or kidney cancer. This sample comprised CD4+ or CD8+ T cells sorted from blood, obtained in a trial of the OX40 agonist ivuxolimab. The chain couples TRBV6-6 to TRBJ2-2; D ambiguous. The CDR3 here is CASPTSSTGELFF. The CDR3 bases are TGTGCCAGCCCCACCTCAAGCACCGGGGAGCTGTTTTTT.